This T cell receptor beta chain was recovered during a study of regulatory T cells in long-lasting Graves disease. Trimming cost V 4 bases and J 0 bases; bases outside gene matches: 23. The CDR3 sequence is 22 residues long. Germline V CDR1 and CDR2: SGHRS, YFSETQ. CDR3 regions were amplified by Arm-PCR using iRepertoire HTBI primers to build TCR beta libraries. MiXCR, run by TCRdb on the multiplex PCR reads, gives a single entry per CDR3 protein. The sample carries 500,000 or so distinct CDR3 sequences, around 15% recorded once. Time point denoted: newly diagnosed GD, antithyroid drugs for less than 3 months. Following extraction of RNA from PBMCs, that RNA was used to make the TCR library. This sample also appeared in a second study, on T cells in Graves' hyperthyroidism and ophthalmopathy.

The sequencing here drew on peripheral blood mononuclear cells (PBMCs), taken at new diagnosis, from a patient treated with antithyroid drugs. This sequence joins TRBV5-1 and TRBJ1-4; TRBD1 agrees at 8 bases. This sequence originates from a man between 40 and 49 years old with Graves disease. This CDR3 is CASSKRDRLWVGGTATNEKLFF. The CDR3 DNA follows: TGCGCCAGCAGCAAAAGGGACAGGCTTTGGGTCGGGGGTACTGCAACTAATGAAAAACTGTTTTTT. Variable domain in full (rest from reference TRBV5-1 and TRBJ1-4): KAGVTQTPRYLIKTRGQQVTLSCSPISGHRSVSWYQQTPGQGLQFLFEYFSETQRNKGNFPGRFSGRQFSNSRSEMNVSTLELGDSALYLCASSKRDRLWVGGTATNEKLFFGSGTQLSVL.